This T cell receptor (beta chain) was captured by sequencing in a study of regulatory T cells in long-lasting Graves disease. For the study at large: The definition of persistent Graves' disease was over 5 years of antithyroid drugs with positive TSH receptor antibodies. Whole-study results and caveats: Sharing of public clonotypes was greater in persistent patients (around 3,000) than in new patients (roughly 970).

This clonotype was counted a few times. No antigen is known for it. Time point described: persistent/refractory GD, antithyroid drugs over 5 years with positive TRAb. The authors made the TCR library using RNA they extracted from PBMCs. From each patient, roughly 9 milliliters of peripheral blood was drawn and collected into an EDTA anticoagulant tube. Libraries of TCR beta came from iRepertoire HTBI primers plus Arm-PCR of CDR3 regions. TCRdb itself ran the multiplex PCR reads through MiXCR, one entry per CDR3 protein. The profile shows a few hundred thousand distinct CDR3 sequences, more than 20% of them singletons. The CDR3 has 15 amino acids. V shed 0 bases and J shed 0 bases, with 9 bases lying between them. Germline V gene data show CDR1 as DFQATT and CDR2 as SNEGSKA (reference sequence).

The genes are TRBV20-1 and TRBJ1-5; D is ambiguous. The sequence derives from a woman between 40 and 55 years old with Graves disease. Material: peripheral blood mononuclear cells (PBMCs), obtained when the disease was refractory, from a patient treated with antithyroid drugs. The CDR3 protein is CSAREPLYSNQPQHF. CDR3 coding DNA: TGCAGTGCTAGAGAGCCGCTGTATAGCAATCAGCCCCAGCATTTT.